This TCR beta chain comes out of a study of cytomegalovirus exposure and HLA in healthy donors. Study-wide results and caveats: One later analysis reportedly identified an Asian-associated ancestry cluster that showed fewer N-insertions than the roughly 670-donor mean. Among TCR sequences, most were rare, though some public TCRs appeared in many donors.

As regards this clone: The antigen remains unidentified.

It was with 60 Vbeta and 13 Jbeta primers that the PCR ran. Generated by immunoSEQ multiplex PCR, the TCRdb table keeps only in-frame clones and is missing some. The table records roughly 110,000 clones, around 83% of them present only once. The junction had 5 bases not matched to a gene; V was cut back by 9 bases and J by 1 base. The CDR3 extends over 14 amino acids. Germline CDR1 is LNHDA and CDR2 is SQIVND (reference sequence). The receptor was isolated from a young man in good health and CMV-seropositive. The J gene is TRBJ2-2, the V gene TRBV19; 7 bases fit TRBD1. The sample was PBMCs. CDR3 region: CASRDRWNTGELFF. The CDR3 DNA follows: TGTGCCAGCAGGGACAGATGGAACACCGGGGAGCTGTTTTTT. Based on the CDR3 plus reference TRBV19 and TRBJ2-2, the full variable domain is DGGITQSPKYLFRKEGQNVTLSCEQNLNHDAMYWYRQDPGQGLRLIYYSQIVNDFQKGDIAEGYSVSREKKESFPLTVTSAQKNPTAFYLCASRDRWNTGELFFGEGSRLTVL.